This T cell receptor beta chain comes out of a study of blood T cell repertoires in COVID-19. Study background: Sources were T cells, B-cell-depleted T cells, or PBMCs; the material itself was cDNA or gDNA.

Germline CDR1 and CDR2: LNHDA and SQIVND (reference sequence). Trimming removed 3 bases at V and 6 bases at J, with 12 bases between. The CDR3 contains 13 residues. The repertoire was sequenced with immunoSEQ multiplex PCR; TCRdb's copy has only in-frame clones and lacks some. The sample has about 220,000 clones; 70% to 90% are singletons. The receptor was derived from a human donor in a cohort sampled during active COVID-19. Sequenced: peripheral blood. The rearrangement uses TRBV19 and TRBJ2-7; TRBD2 might be the D (5 bases). The CDR3 here is CASSIGQTSEQYF. The DNA of the CDR3 is TGTGCCAGTAGTATTGGCCAAACTAGCGAGCAGTACTTC.